Sequencing of this T cell receptor (beta chain) was carried out in a study of cytomegalovirus exposure and HLA in healthy donors. Study-wide findings and caveats: It was assumed in the presence/absence analyses that sequencing depth was roughly uniform across donors.

Trimming cost V 2 bases and J 6 bases; bases outside gene matches: 5. Germline CDR1 and CDR2: SGHNT and YYREEE (reference sequence). The CDR3 runs 15 residues. As for this clone: Its antigen is not identified.

Amplification used 60 Vbeta primers and 13 Jbeta primers. Using immunoSEQ multiplex PCR, the repertoire was profiled, and TCRdb retains in-frame clones only, with some absent. Recorded for this sample: over 30,000 clones. This receptor was taken from a middle-aged man in good health and CMV-seronegative. Sequencing was done on a sample of PBMCs. V gene TRBV5-4 combines with J gene TRBJ2-2, with 9 bases that match TRBD1. CDR3 DNA sequence: TGTGCCAGCAGCTTAGGACAGGGGCTCTCCGGGGAGCTGTTTTTT. Translation gives CASSLGQGLSGELFF.